This TCR beta chain was identified during a study of Ad26.COV2.S vaccination and SARS-CoV-2 variants. Study-level background: Dosing was one shot or two shots 56 days apart.

Here immunoSEQ multiplex PCR was the method, and the copy in TCRdb shows in-frame clones only, minus some. In the table there are hundreds of thousands of clones, 85% to 90% of which are singletons. Broader study findings: Measurement of non-spike TCR breadth gave similar results in vaccine and placebo recipients.

Treatment defined: around 19 received Ad26.COV2.S at low or high dose, single or two shots; about five received placebo; per-sample allocation not given. The study sampled participants on day 63 after the first vaccine or placebo injection. Note on this clone: The antigen is undetermined.

CDR3 length equals 16 residues. Germline loops: CDR1 SGHRS, CDR2 YFSETQ. With 0 bases removed from V and 1 base from J, the gap between germline ends came to 13 bases. The receptor comes from a person between 18 and 65 years old who received the Ad26.COV2.S COVID-19 vaccine or a placebo. Sequencing was performed on peripheral blood, taken in a trial of Ad26.COV2.S vaccine versus placebo. The rearrangement joins TRBV5-1 to TRBJ1-1, with unresolved D. CDR3 nucleotide sequence: TGCGCCAGCAGCTTGGGCCACGGGTCTCAGAACACTGAAGCTTTCTTT. It is translated as CASSLGHGSQNTEAFF. The variable domain in full, completed from reference TRBV5-1 and TRBJ1-1, reads KAGVTQTPRYLIKTRGQQVTLSCSPISGHRSVSWYQQTPGQGLQFLFEYFSETQRNKGNFPGRFSGRQFSNSRSEMNVSTLELGDSALYLCASSLGHGSQNTEAFFGQGTRLTVV.